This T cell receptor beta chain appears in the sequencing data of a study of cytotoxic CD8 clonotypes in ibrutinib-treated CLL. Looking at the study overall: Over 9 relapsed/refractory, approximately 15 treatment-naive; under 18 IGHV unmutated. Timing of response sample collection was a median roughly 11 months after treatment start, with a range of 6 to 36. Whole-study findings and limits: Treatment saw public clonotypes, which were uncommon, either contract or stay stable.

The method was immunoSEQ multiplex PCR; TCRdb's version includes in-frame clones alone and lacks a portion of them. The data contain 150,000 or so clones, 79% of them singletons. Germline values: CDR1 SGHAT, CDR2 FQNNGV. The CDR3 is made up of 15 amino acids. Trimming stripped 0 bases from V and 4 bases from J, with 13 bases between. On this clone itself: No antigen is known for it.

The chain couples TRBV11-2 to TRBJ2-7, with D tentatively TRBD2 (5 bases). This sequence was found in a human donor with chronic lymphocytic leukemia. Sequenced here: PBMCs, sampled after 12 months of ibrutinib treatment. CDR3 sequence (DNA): TGTGCCAGCAGCTTAGAGAATACGGGGTTTTACGAGCAGTACTTC. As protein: CASSLENTGFYEQYF.